Below, 23 T cell receptor beta chains from the same sample are listed, as sequenced in a study of tumor-infiltrating lymphocytes in localized non-small cell lung cancer. The assay was immunoSEQ multiplex PCR, and TCRdb's table has in-frame clones only and misses some. Of 10,000 to 15,000 clones listed, 80% to 85% are singletons. The specimen was uninvolved lung tissue not adjacent to the tumor. All receptors derive from a human donor with non-small cell lung cancer.

V usage is TRBV27 and J usage is TRBJ1-1, with D perhaps TRBD1 (5 bases). Germline lookup yields CDR1 MNHEY and CDR2 SMNVEV (reference sequence). This CDR3 region has 15 residues. Trimming cost V 5 bases and J 2 bases, with 15 bases left between them. This chain's CDR3 is CASSPGVTRNTEAFF. Here the CDR3 DNA reads TGTGCCAGCAGTCCGGGGGTTACCCGAAACACTGAAGCTTTCTTT.

This clone was found a few times. The chain recombines TRBV30 with TRBJ1-1; 7 positions match TRBD1. This CDR3 is 12 amino acids long. Germline V gene data show CDR1 as GTSNPN and CDR2 as SVGIG (reference sequence). V was pared by 4 bases and J by 5 bases, with 4 bases of the junction left unmatched. Written as DNA, the CDR3 is TGTGCCTGGAACAGGGGTAGGACTGAAGCTTTCTTT. It encodes CAWNRGRTEAFF.

The chain uses TRBV5-6 and TRBJ1-2, with 7 bases fitting TRBD1. Looked up from germline, CDR1 is SGHDT and CDR2 is YYEEEE. V shed 4 bases, J shed 5 bases, and the junction held 8 bases outside the gene matches. This CDR3 has 14 residues. The CDR3 DNA sequence: TGTGCCAGCAGCATCTCCGGGACAGAGTATGGCTACACCTTC. It translates to CASSISGTEYGYTF.

The chain has TRBV10-3 and TRBJ2-2; D unclear. CDR1 is ENHRY and CDR2 is SYGVKD in the germline V gene. Between the trimmed V and J ends, which lost 4 bases and 7 bases, there was a span of 10 bases. CDR3 length: 13 amino acids. The CDR3 reads CAISAGTGGELFF. DNA for the CDR3: TGTGCCATCAGTGCGGGTACCGGCGGGGAGCTGTTTTTT.

The chain links TRBV11-2 to TRBJ2-2; maybe TRBD2 (7 bases). The CDR3 loop spans 16 amino acids. V was pared by 5 bases and J by 1 base, with 14 bases between. Germline V gives CDR1 SGHAT, CDR2 FQNNGV. CDR3 coding DNA: TGTGCCAGCAGCCCCGGGGGGCGACTGAACACCGGGGAGCTGTTTTTT. It specifies CASSPGGRLNTGELFF.

This clone was seen only a few times. The gene calls are TRBV5-8 and TRBJ2-7; the D is unclear. Germline V gene sequence: CDR1 SGHTS, CDR2 YDEGEE. CDR3 size: 13 residues. Trimming took off 5 bases at V and 3 bases at J, with 12 bases between the two ends. CDR3 nucleotide sequence: TGTGCCAGCAGTTCCAGACTGAACTACGAGCAGTACTTC. The encoded protein is CASSSRLNYEQYF.

This chain uses TRBV19 with TRBJ1-1; 10 nucleotides line up with TRBD1. This CDR3 comprises 13 residues. V lost 7 bases, J lost 5 bases, and 4 bases stayed unmatched. Germline V gives CDR1 LNHDA, CDR2 SQIVND (reference sequence). For the CDR3, the DNA is TGTGCCAGTACCGGACAGGGGGTAACTGAAGCTTTCTTT. It is translated as CASTGQGVTEAFF.

The chain uses TRBV5-6 and TRBJ2-1; 8 positions agree with TRBD1. Germline CDR1 and CDR2: SGHDT and YYEEEE. The trim removed 4 bases at V and 2 bases at J, leaving 8 bases unmatched. The CDR3 sequence is 16 residues long. As DNA, the CDR3 is TGTGCCAGCAGCACCCGGACAGGGATGCCCTACAATGAGCAGTTCTTC. Residues: CASSTRTGMPYNEQFF.

The J gene is TRBJ1-2, the V gene TRBV7-2, with unresolved D. CDR3 length equals 15 residues. Germline V gene lookup returns CDR1 SGHTA and CDR2 FQGNSA. The germline V and J ends were trimmed by 2 bases and 2 bases, with 12 bases remaining between them. CDR3 DNA: TGTGCCAGCAGCTTAATGGCAGGCTCAAACTATGGCTACACCTTC. Protein product: CASSLMAGSNYGYTF.

The rearrangement uses TRBV11-2 and TRBJ2-3; D gene ambiguous. This CDR3 has 14 residues. The germline V gene has CDR1 SGHAT and CDR2 FQNNGV. The V end was cut by 1 base, the J end by 3 bases, with 8 bases between. CDR3 nucleotide sequence: TGTGCCAGCAGCTTAGCGTGGCGGACAGATACGCAGTATTTT. It encodes CASSLAWRTDTQYF.

CDR3 DNA: TGTGCCAGCAGCCAAGCGAATGCAGGGGGCGCCTATGGCTACACCTTC. This codes for CASSQANAGGAYGYTF. The chain uses TRBV4-2 and TRBJ1-2; the match to TRBD1 covers 8 bases. CDR3 length: 16 residues. The germline V gene has CDR1 LGHNA and CDR2 YNFKEQ. Losses at the gene ends were 1 base for V and 4 bases for J; bases not matched to a gene: 8.

The chain couples TRBV5-5 to TRBJ2-2; D not resolved. Germline CDR1 reads SGHKS; CDR2 reads YYEKEE (reference sequence). Trimming left V 3 bases short and J 11 bases short, with 8 bases between. This CDR3 is built from 11 residues. CDR3 nucleotide sequence: TGTGCCAGCAGCTCTGTTGGAGAGCTGTTTTTT. Translation gives CASSSVGELFF. The variable domain in full, with the rest retrieved from reference TRBV5-5 and TRBJ2-2, is DAGVTQSPTHLIKTRGQQVTLRCSPISGHKSVSWYQQVLGQGPQFIFQYYEKEERGRGNFPDRFSARQFPNYSSELNVNALLLGDSALYLCASSSVGELFFGEGSRLTVL.

The V and J genes are TRBV19 and TRBJ2-1; a possible D gene is TRBD1 (6 bases). V gave up 6 bases and J gave up 0 bases, with 9 bases separating them. The germline V gene has CDR1 LNHDA and CDR2 SQIVND (reference sequence). CDR3 length equals 14 residues. This chain's CDR3 is CASRTGDSYNEQFF. In nucleotides, the CDR3 is TGTGCCAGTAGGACAGGCGACTCCTACAATGAGCAGTTCTTC.

The CDR3 spells CSVEENGGLGYTF. The DNA of the CDR3 is TGCAGCGTTGAAGAGAATGGAGGGTTGGGCTACACCTTC. This sequence joins TRBV29-1 and TRBJ1-2, with D unresolved. The V end was cut by 0 bases, the J end by 8 bases, with 13 bases between. In germline, CDR1 is SQVTM, CDR2 ANQGSEA. The CDR3 has 13 amino acids.

The V gene is TRBV6-4, the J gene TRBJ1-1, with 9 bases lining up with TRBD1. The ends lost 5 bases at V and 5 bases at J; junction bases unmatched: 12. This CDR3 region has 16 residues. CDR1 is MRHNA, CDR2 SNTAGT, per germline. The CDR3 DNA sequence: TGTGCCAGCAGTAGGGGACAGGGCCCCGTGGGAACTGAAGCTTTCTTT. It specifies CASSRGQGPVGTEAFF.

The table lists this clone with a few counts. Other DNA sequences in the same sample also yield this CDR3. The J gene is TRBJ1-5, the V gene TRBV15; no clear D gene. Trimming took off 1 base at V and 1 base at J, with 5 bases between the two ends. This CDR3 has 14 amino acids. CDR1 is LNHNV and CDR2 is YYDKDF in the germline V gene (reference sequence). The CDR3 coding sequence is TGTGCCACCAGCAGAGTAACAAGCAATCAGCCCCAGCATTTT. The encoded protein is CATSRVTSNQPQHF.

The rearrangement joins TRBV19 to TRBJ1-5, with D perhaps TRBD1 (5 bases). V lost 5 bases and J lost 3, with 11 bases in between. CDR1 LNHDA and CDR2 SQIVND come from the germline V gene (reference sequence). The CDR3 runs to 14 residues. CDR3 in DNA: TGTGCCAGTAGTCTGGGGCAGTTCAATCAGCCCCAGCATTTT. As protein: CASSLGQFNQPQHF.

The rearrangement uses TRBV25-1 and TRBJ2-5; either TRBD1 or TRBD2 may supply D (5 bases each). Trimming took off 6 bases at V and 2 bases at J, with 22 bases between the two ends. From germline, CDR1 is MGHDK and CDR2 SYGVNS. The CDR3 runs to 17 residues. The CDR3 loop is CASSHTISGPNQETQYF. The CDR3 nucleotides read TGTGCCAGCAGCCATACTATTTCGGGGCCGAATCAAGAGACCCAGTACTTC.

The chain couples TRBV25-1 to TRBJ1-1; tentatively, D is TRBD1 (6 bases). The CDR3 sequence is 13 residues long. Germline-derived CDR1 and CDR2 are MGHDK and SYGVNS. V was cut by 2 bases and J by 4 bases, with 8 bases left in between. The CDR3 DNA is TGTGCCAGCAGTGAAGCAGGGGCCACTGAAGCTTTCTTT. It specifies CASSEAGATEAFF. The full variable domain, in which reference TRBV25-1 and TRBJ1-1 provide the parts outside the CDR3, is EADIYQTPRYLVIGTGKKITLECSQTMGHDKMYWYQQDPGMELHLIHYSYGVNSTEKGDLSSESTVSRIRTEHFPLTLESARPSHTSQYLCASSEAGATEAFFGQGTRLTVV.

The chain carries TRBV19 and TRBJ1-5; the D gene is possibly TRBD1 (5 bases). The V gene lost 1 base and the J gene lost 3 bases, with 13 bases spanning the gap. CDR3 length: 16 residues. Germline CDR1 reads LNHDA; CDR2 reads SQIVND (reference sequence). CDR3 sequence (DNA): TGTGCCAGTAGTATAGGAGGGGTGTGGGTCAATCAGCCCCAGCATTTT. Translating gives CASSIGGVWVNQPQHF.

The J gene is TRBJ1-2, the V gene TRBV12-2; the table names TRBD1, a call not compared with the DNA. TRBV12-2 is a listed pseudogene. The CDR3 totals 15 residues. This chain's CDR3 is CASRYLGQGVWGYTF. The CDR3, as DNA: TGTGCAAGTCGTTACCTCGGACAGGGCGTTTGGGGCTACACCTTC.

The rearrangement links TRBV10-3 to TRBJ2-2; TRBD1 might be the D (5 bases). The V gene's germline CDR1 is ENHRY and CDR2 SYGVKD. Trimming removed 6 bases at V and 3 bases at J, with 11 bases between. The length of the CDR3 is 14 residues. CDR3 region: CAIRADSDTGELFF. The CDR3 DNA follows: TGTGCCATCAGAGCAGACAGCGACACCGGGGAGCTGTTTTTT.

The rearrangement links TRBV10-3 to TRBJ1-1, with TRBD1 identical over 7 bases. Germline-derived CDR1 and CDR2 are ENHRY and SYGVKD. The CDR3 length is 13 residues. V lost 2 bases, J lost 7 bases, and 4 bases stayed unmatched. CDR3 region: CAISEMAGGEAFF. CDR3 coding DNA: TGTGCCATCAGTGAGATGGCAGGGGGTGAAGCTTTCTTT.